This TCR beta chain was documented in a study of OX40 agonist ivuxolimab in advanced cancers. About this clone itself: Its antigen remains unknown. This CDR3 is also generated by other DNA sequences in the sample.

Trimming cost V 3 bases and J 5 bases; bases outside gene matches: 13. Germline loops: CDR1 LNHDA, CDR2 SQIVND (reference sequence). The CDR3 sequence is 17 residues long. TCRdb's table, derived via immunoSEQ multiplex PCR, lists solely in-frame clones and lacks some. Here the sample spans some 55,000 clones, more than 85% being singletons. Study-wide points: Compared with CD4+, CD8+ T cells on average had more expanded clones. Clonal expansion was among the lowest in partial responders at 0.1-3.0 mg/kg, especially CD8+.

This receptor was identified in an adult with an advanced solid tumor such as melanoma, head and neck, liver or kidney cancer. This specimen was CD4+ or CD8+ T cells sorted from blood, taken in a trial of the OX40 agonist ivuxolimab. V gene TRBV19 combines with J gene TRBJ2-7; 10 bases agree with TRBD1. Written as DNA, the CDR3 is TGTGCCAGTAGTATGGGGGCGTTTTGGACAGGGGGGGACGAGCAGTACTTC. It translates to CASSMGAFWTGGDEQYF.